This TCR beta chain appears in the sequencing data of a study of blood T cell repertoires in COVID-19 (dated by TCRdb to 2018 to 2020). About the full investigation: Samples from collaborators originated in the United States, Italy and Spain and spanned both the acute and convalescent phases of COVID-19. Nearly every sample came with metadata listing a de-identified subject ID, COVID-19 status, age in years and sex. Where available, HLA class I and class II types were taken from metadata supplied by the sample provider and were not determined by assay-based typing. A freely available public database, intended as a resource for researchers studying the immune response to SARS-CoV-2, is where the repertoires were released. Deeply sampled blood TCRbeta repertoires from subjects exposed to, actively infected with, or recovered from COVID-19 were included in the dataset. The samples were drawn from the first 160 participants of the ongoing ImmuneRACE study and from 950 to 1,500 subjects provided by 6 global collaborators. The prospective study material was composed of cDNA or gDNA derived from T cells, B-cell-depleted T cells, or PBMCs.

The immunoSEQ Assay, a bias-controlled multiplex PCR, was used to amplify TCRbeta CDR3 regions from genomic DNA. The published analysis was carried out like this. Nucleated cell counts per sample were estimated from amplification of reference gene primers within the assay. To quantify the absolute abundance of each unique TCRbeta CDR3 rearrangement, sequence reads were collapsed and filtered. For each sample, productive Simpson clonality was calculated as the square root of Simpson's diversity index over productive rearrangements. This immuneACCESS table, as held by TCRdb, lists in-frame sequences with V and J called but not all clones. Of the missing ones, under half trace to an unresolved V gene in checked studies; the others have no known cause. That table is the source of V, J and clone size, and D and trimming were worked out from the DNA. This sample is represented by around 86,000 clones; around four fifths of them were singletons. About an eighth of the sample is in the top ten clones.

Its CDR3 holds 16 amino acids, cysteine through phenylalanine. The retained sequence is limited to the CDR3, 48 bases, with the frame set at the first base. Trimming takes 8 bases from V and 0 bases from J, and the germline ends sit 19 bases apart. Per the germline V gene, SNHLY is the CDR1 and FYNNEI is the CDR2. In regard to this clone: It lacks a known antigen. No base-level quality is on record; no much larger clone is a single base apart.

Whole blood was collected in K2EDTA tubes by collaborating institutions according to the institutions' own protocols. Collaborator samples were shipped for TCRbeta analysis as frozen whole blood, isolated PBMCs, or DNA extracted from either sample type. Study-wide conclusions, independent of this receptor: The quantity of clinical and demographic metadata differed by source and by participant and was supplied without curation.

Sample: peripheral blood. The receptor chain draws on TRBV2 and TRBJ1-1; TRBD1 is a weak D gene call, 6 bases matching. The clonotype was recovered from a human donor in a cohort sampled during active COVID-19. The nucleotide sequence reads as follows: TGTGCCAGCGAGGGGGGGGCGGGCTTCATGAACACTGAAGCTTTCTTT. Its protein is CASEGGAGFMNTEAFF. Here the CDR3 is joined to the reference TRBV2 and TRBJ1-1 genes, and the full variable domain is: EPEVTQTPSHQVTQMGQEVILRCVPISNHLYFYWYRQILGQKVEFLVSFYNNEISEKSEIFDDQFSVERPDGSNFTLKIRSTKLEDSAMYFCASEGGAGFMNTEAFFGQGTRLTVV.